What follows is one T cell receptor beta chain and its context. Its target antigen remains unknown. Nothing much larger sits one base from this clone, and base qualities are not available. For this chain, trimming is 5 bases at the V end and 6 bases at the J end, and the number of junction bases without a gene match is 8. Reading from cysteine to phenylalanine, the CDR3 counts 15 amino acids. Only the CDR3 DNA is retained, 45 bases long and in frame from the first base. CDR1 and CDR2 are drawn from the germline V gene (reference sequence): MNHNY, SVGAGI. At diagnosis, tumor, uninvolved tumor-adjacent lung and peripheral blood were collected and then preserved as a mix of FFPE and fresh-frozen material. For TCR repertoire profiling, the blood samples were analyzed as peripheral blood mononuclear cells. The immunoSEQ Assay was used to sequence TCR beta CDR3 regions from DNA. In the authors' own workflow: To compute T cell density, TCR beta template counts were normalized to usable DNA, which was estimated by amplifying housekeeping genes. The preseqR package was used to estimate richness by extrapolating to 400,000 templates for PBMC samples and to 120,000 templates for tissue samples. Clonality was taken to be one minus Pielou's evenness. Differential abundance testing on productive amino-acid clonotypes, with a minimum total count of 5 and an alpha of 0.1, was used to identify tissue-enriched TCRs. The Jaccard Index and the Morisita Overlap Index were used to measure how much the repertoires overlapped between compartments. GLIPH grouped TCR beta CDR3s together with public tetramer-defined viral CDR3s, and a viral motif had to include at least three viral sequences and show V-gene enrichment. The immuneACCESS repertoire file appears here via TCRdb, limited to in-frame rearrangements. These files lack a portion of the clones; in checked studies, under half of the deficit traces to unresolved V genes, and the cause of the others is not known. From that table come the V and J calls and clone size; the DNA was used to work out D and trimming. The sample table shows around 100,000 clones, and approximately 86% are seen once. Jointly, the top ten make up around 14% of the sample.

The data were taken from a study of T cells in localized non-small cell lung cancer (dated by TCRdb to 2019 to 2021). Background on the whole study: The study analyzed T cell repertoires of 236 early-stage NSCLC patients, comparing tumors and uninvolved tumor-adjacent lungs. The mean age of the NSCLC patients was 50 to 85 years, with about 120 men and 110 or so women. The cohort was made up of around 220 treatment-naive NSCLC patients whose localized lung tumors had been resected. What the study reported, not specific to this receptor: Of the top 100 tumor clones, a median of roughly 56 were detected in paired uninvolved adjacent lung; roughly 26 were also among that lung's top 100. Uninvolved tumor-adjacent lung showed the highest T cell clonality, higher than tumor, which suggests more focused antigenic responses in the adjacent lung. Longer overall survival was associated with higher blood T cell density, whereas shorter survival was associated with higher adjacent-lung clonality. Because the study design was exploratory, TCR variables were selected using unadjusted p-values without false-discovery rate correction. Because multi-region tumor sequencing was not done, intratumor heterogeneity could not be ruled out.

This TCR derives from a man between 40 and 70 years old with stage I squamous cell lung carcinoma. In this chain, TRBV6-6 is recombined with TRBJ2-1; 9 nucleotides in the junction match TRBD1. This specimen was peripheral blood, taken before any cancer treatment. The CDR3 amino acid sequence is: CASSHSGQGSNEQFF. The DNA sequence is given as TGTGCCAGCAGTCATTCGGGACAGGGCTCCAATGAGCAGTTCTTC.